A single sample is the source of the 7 T cell receptor beta chains below, sequenced in a study of shared clonotypes between healthy human individuals. Sequencing was performed with immunoSEQ multiplex PCR; in TCRdb, only in-frame clones are kept and a portion is missing. Found here are some 2,000,000 clones, more than 90% of them singletons; the top ten hold over 0.1%. Sequencing was performed on naive CD4+ T cells sorted from blood. Subset meaning: CD45RA+ positively selected. The origin of the receptors is a young man in good health.

This clone is a singleton in its sample. The rearrangement joins TRBV10-2 to TRBJ2-3; D is ambiguous. Germline CDR1 WSHSY, CDR2 SAAADI. The CDR3 is made up of 14 amino acids. V gave up 2 bases and J gave up 0 bases, with 6 bases separating them. CDR3 DNA sequence: TGCGCCAGCAGTGAGACACCGAGCACAGATACGCAGTATTTT. Translated: CASSETPSTDTQYF.

The rearrangement links TRBV6-6 to TRBJ2-7, with 8 bases fitting TRBD2. Per germline, CDR1 MNHNY and CDR2 SVGAGI (reference sequence). V shed 6 bases and J 11 bases; nucleotides not matched to a gene: 12. CDR3 size: 13 residues. Here the CDR3 DNA reads TGTGCCAGCAGGGAGCGGGAGAGCACGGCGGAGTACTTC. The encoded protein is CASRERESTAEYF.

The chain links TRBV30 to TRBJ1-2, with a possible D match to TRBD1 (6 bases). In germline, CDR1 is GTSNPN, CDR2 SVGIG (reference sequence). V lost 1 base to trimming and J lost 8 bases, with 17 bases between them. CDR3 length equals 14 residues. The CDR3 region is CAWSGWSGTWGYTF. The DNA for the CDR3 is TGTGCCTGGAGTGGTTGGTCGGGGACATGGGGCTACACCTTC.

This chain uses TRBV7-2 with TRBJ2-2; 9 nucleotides align to TRBD2. Germline lookup yields CDR1 SGHTA and CDR2 FQGNSA. CDR3 size: 15 residues. The V and J ends lost 5 bases and 4 bases, in that order; junction bases with no gene match: 5. The CDR3 loop is CASSISGRGTGELFF. The CDR3 coding sequence is TGTGCCAGCAGCATTAGCGGGAGAGGCACCGGGGAGCTGTTTTTT.

The rearrangement uses TRBV11-2 and TRBJ2-1; 8 bases align to TRBD2. The CDR3 consists of 15 residues. J lost 7 bases, V lost 5 bases, and 10 bases had no gene match. Per the germline V gene, CDR1 is SGHAT and CDR2 is FQNNGV. The CDR3 is CASSTQRETWNEQFF. The DNA for the CDR3 is TGTGCCAGCAGCACCCAGCGGGAGACCTGGAATGAGCAGTTCTTC.

The rearrangement links TRBV2 to TRBJ1-1; tentatively, D is TRBD1 (5 bases). The germline V gene encodes CDR1 SNHLY and CDR2 FYNNEI. Trimming shortened V by 8 bases and J by 5 bases, and 12 bases separated the two germline ends. The CDR3 spans 12 residues. CDR3 in amino acids: CASGRGRTEAFF. The CDR3 nucleotides are TGTGCCAGCGGCCGGGGCAGGACTGAAGCTTTCTTT.

V gene TRBV30 combines with J gene TRBJ1-1, with D perhaps matching TRBD1 (5 bases). The CDR3 consists of 13 residues. The germline CDR1 and CDR2 sequences are GTSNPN and SVGIG (reference sequence). V was cut by 5 bases and J by 1 base, with 11 bases left in between. The CDR3 loop is CAWQGLPNTEAFF. The CDR3 DNA sequence: TGTGCCTGGCAGGGACTGCCGAACACTGAAGCTTTCTTT.